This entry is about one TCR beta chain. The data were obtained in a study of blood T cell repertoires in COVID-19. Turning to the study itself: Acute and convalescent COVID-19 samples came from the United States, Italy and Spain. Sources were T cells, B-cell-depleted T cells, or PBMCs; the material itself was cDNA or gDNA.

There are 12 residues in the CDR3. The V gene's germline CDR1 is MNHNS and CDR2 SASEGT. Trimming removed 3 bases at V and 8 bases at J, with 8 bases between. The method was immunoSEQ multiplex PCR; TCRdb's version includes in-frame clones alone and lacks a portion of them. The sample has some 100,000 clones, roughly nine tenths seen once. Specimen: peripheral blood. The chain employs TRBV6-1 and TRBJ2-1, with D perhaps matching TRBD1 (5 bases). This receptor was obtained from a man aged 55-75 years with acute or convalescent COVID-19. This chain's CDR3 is CASSDRVHEQFF. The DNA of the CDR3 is TGTGCCAGCAGTGACAGGGTCCATGAGCAGTTCTTC.